The clone carrying this T cell receptor (beta chain) has just a few counts. Each CDR3 protein is one row after TCRdb ran MiXCR on the 5' RACE reads. Found here are 150,000 or so distinct CDR3 sequences, around 13% of them singletons; the top ten hold 13% to 15%. This specimen comes from a study of T-cell memory formation after mild COVID-19. Whole-study context: Among the donors, TCR clusters were largely specific to each donor.

The ends were cut back, 7 bases at V and 6 bases at J, with 16 bases in the middle. This CDR3 has 13 amino acids. Material for sequencing was PBMCs or a T cell subset sorted from them (not recorded which). V usage is TRBV12-3 or TRBV12-4 and J usage is TRBJ2-7, with D perhaps TRBD2 (6 bases). The source of this sequence is an adult woman who had mild COVID-19 (a few samples of this study predate the infection). Cell type and time point are not known. The CDR3 region is CASTLVLGGEQYF. The CDR3 bases are TGTGCCAGCACCCTGGTCCTGGGGGGCGAGCAGTACTTC.